This entry lists 19 T cell receptor beta chains sequenced from one sample in a study of T-cell reconstitution after alpha-beta-depleted transplantation in children. Preparation of the TCRbeta library used unique molecular identifiers. TCRdb processed the PCR reads anew with MiXCR; each CDR3 protein has one entry. Among roughly 170,000 distinct CDR3 sequences listed, approximately 6.6% were seen once. Sequencing used PBMCs from the stem cell graft donor, obtained from the stem cell graft. The receptors stem from a human donor who donated a stem cell graft to a child with Wiskott-Aldrich syndrome.

This clonotype was recorded many times. The chain joins TRBV12-3 or TRBV12-4 to TRBJ2-7, with unresolved D. The CDR3 contains 14 residues. Trimming took 3 bases from V and 2 from J, leaving 11 bases between them. CDR3 in DNA: TGTGCCAGCAGTTTTCGTGTCGGAACCTACGAGCAGTACTTC. Translation gives CASSFRVGTYEQYF.

This clonotype was recorded a few times. The chain recombines TRBV2 with TRBJ2-3, with TRBD2 identical over 8 bases. In germline, CDR1 is SNHLY, CDR2 FYNNEI. Trimming at V came to 4 bases and at J to 1 base, leaving 4 bases not matched to a gene. The CDR3 has 15 amino acids. The chain's CDR3 is CASSGIAGRTDTQYF. The CDR3, as DNA: TGTGCCAGCAGTGGGATAGCGGGGCGCACAGATACGCAGTATTTT.

The V gene is TRBV27, the J gene TRBJ1-2; D perhaps matches TRBD1 (5 bases). CDR3 length equals 13 residues. The V end was cut by 8 bases, the J end by 4 bases, with 14 bases between. In germline, CDR1 is MNHEY, CDR2 SMNVEV (reference sequence). The CDR3 sequence is CASGKTGTYGYTF. CDR3 sequence (DNA): TGTGCCAGCGGCAAAACAGGAACCTATGGCTACACCTTC.

This clonotype was counted at least ten times. The chain links TRBV7-2 to TRBJ2-3; D unresolved. Trimming cost V 2 bases and J 6 bases, with 9 bases left between them. The CDR3 runs to 13 residues. The germline CDR1 and CDR2 sequences are SGHTA and FQGNSA. This CDR3 is CASSLYRWDTQYF. CDR3 sequence (DNA): TGTGCCAGCAGCTTATATCGTTGGGATACGCAGTATTTT.

Many counts were recorded for this clonotype. The V gene is TRBV25-1, the J gene TRBJ1-3, with no clear D. There are 14 residues in the CDR3. From germline, CDR1 is MGHDK and CDR2 SYGVNS. V dropped 5 bases and J dropped 3 bases, with 11 bases sitting between them. In DNA, the CDR3 is TGTGCCAGCAGTCTAGGTCCGTTTGGAAACACCATATATTTT. The encoded protein is CASSLGPFGNTIYF.

This clonotype was detected many times. V is TRBV20-1 and J is TRBJ2-1; 11 bases fit TRBD2. CDR1 is DFQATT, CDR2 SNEGSKA, per germline (reference sequence). V was pared by 3 bases and J by 5 bases, with 6 bases of the junction left unmatched. This CDR3 contains 15 residues. This CDR3 is CSASSGTSGNNEQFF. CDR3 sequence (DNA): TGCAGTGCTAGTTCGGGGACTAGCGGAAACAATGAGCAGTTCTTC.

The chain joins TRBV30 to TRBJ2-4, with D possibly TRBD1 on 6 matching bases. Trimming took 3 bases from V and 1 from J, leaving 16 bases between them. CDR1 GTSNPN and CDR2 SVGIG come from the germline V gene (reference sequence). CDR3 size: 16 residues. The CDR3 sequence is CAWSQGSNRAKNIQYF. The CDR3 DNA follows: TGTGCCTGGAGCCAGGGGAGTAATAGGGCCAAAAACATTCAGTACTTC. The full variable domain, rest sourced from reference TRBV30 and TRBJ2-4, is SQTIHQWPATLVQPVGSPLSLECTVEGTSNPNLYWYRQAAGRGLQLLFYSVGIGQISSEVPQNLSASRPQDRQFILSSKKLLLSDSGFYLCAWSQGSNRAKNIQYFGAGTRLSVL.

This clonotype was detected ten times or more. This chain links TRBV5-4 with TRBJ2-5, with D unresolved. The germline V gene encodes CDR1 SGHNT and CDR2 YYREEE (reference sequence). The CDR3 totals 14 residues. V was cut by 0 bases and J by 1 base, with 7 bases left in between. CDR3 DNA: TGTGCCAGCAGCTTGGATATTACCCAAGAGACCCAGTACTTC. This codes for CASSLDITQETQYF. Full variable domain (outside the CDR3, taken from reference TRBV5-4 and TRBJ2-5): ETGVTQSPTHLIKTRGQQVTLRCSSQSGHNTVSWYQQALGQGPQFIFQYYREEENGRGNFPPRFSGLQFPNYSSELNVNALELDDSALYLCASSLDITQETQYFGPGTRLLVL.

At least ten counts were recorded for this clonotype. The chain couples TRBV12-3 or TRBV12-4 to TRBJ2-3; 7 bases are a match to TRBD2. V trimming: 8 bases; J trimming: 12 bases; junction bases outside the gene matches: 11. This CDR3 comprises 12 residues. The CDR3 reads CASALSGTIQYF. CDR3 nucleotides: TGTGCCAGCGCCCTGAGTGGGACTATCCAGTATTTT.

The sample holds many counts of this clonotype. The rearrangement links TRBV7-9 to TRBJ2-7; D gene unclear. This CDR3 region has 13 residues. Trimming stripped 2 bases from V and 0 bases from J, with 5 bases between. In germline, CDR1 is SEHNR, CDR2 FQNEAQ (reference sequence). The CDR3 loop reads CASSLTNSYEQYF. CDR3 nucleotide sequence: TGTGCCAGCAGCTTAACCAACTCCTACGAGCAGTACTTC. Looking up the rest from reference TRBV7-9 and TRBJ2-7 gives the full variable domain: DTGVSQNPRHKITKRGQNVTFRCDPISEHNRLYWYRQTLGQGPEFLTYFQNEAQLEKSRLLSDRFSAERPKGSFSTLEIQRTEQGDSAMYLCASSLTNSYEQYFGPGTRLTVT.

This clonotype has ten or more counts. The rearrangement uses TRBV12-3 or TRBV12-4 and TRBJ2-5; 11 bases line up with TRBD2. The CDR3 length is 15 residues. J was trimmed by 4 bases and V by 9 bases; bases with no gene match: 10. Here the CDR3 reads CASMRVAGGLETQYF. The CDR3 DNA sequence: TGTGCCAGTATGAGGGTAGCGGGGGGGTTAGAGACCCAGTACTTC.

This clonotype has at least ten counts. The chain recombines TRBV2 with TRBJ2-1; D is uncertain. The CDR3 loop spans 10 amino acids. V was shortened by 6 bases and J by 8 bases, with 5 bases between the two germline ends. Germline CDR1 reads SNHLY; CDR2 reads FYNNEI. The CDR3 region is CASRGYEQFF. DNA of the CDR3: TGTGCCAGCAGGGGGTATGAGCAGTTCTTC.

This clonotype showed up just a few times. This chain joins TRBV3-1 and TRBJ2-1; 8 bases align to TRBD1. The length of the CDR3 is 18 residues. The V segment lost 1 base and the J segment 7 bases; nucleotides outside the gene matches: 15. Germline V gene sequence: CDR1 LGHDT, CDR2 YNNKEL (reference sequence). CDR3 region: CASSQARTGLRAGNEQFF. CDR3 nucleotides: TGTGCCAGCAGCCAAGCCCGGACAGGGCTCCGCGCCGGGAATGAGCAGTTCTTC.

This chain connects TRBV12-3 or TRBV12-4 to TRBJ1-3, with D unresolved. The CDR3 length is 15 residues. The V end lost 6 bases, the J end lost 0 bases, and 12 bases lay between the germline ends. For the CDR3, the DNA is TGTGCCAGCAGATTTACGGAACACTCTGGAAACACCATATATTTT. This translates into CASRFTEHSGNTIYF.

This clonotype was picked up many times. The V gene is TRBV5-1, the J gene TRBJ2-3, with 13 bases that match TRBD2. The CDR3 sequence is 16 residues long. The V gene's germline CDR1 is SGHRS and CDR2 YFSETQ. The J segment lost 4 bases and the V segment lost 7 bases, leaving 9 bases of the junction unmatched. The CDR3 is CASGPGLAGPADTQYF. The CDR3 coding sequence is TGCGCCAGCGGCCCGGGACTAGCGGGGCCCGCAGATACGCAGTATTTT.

This clonotype was recorded at least ten times. The chain recombines TRBV11-3 with TRBJ2-2; D not certain. V was cut by 3 bases and J by 6 bases, with 17 bases left in between. Germline-derived CDR1 and CDR2 are SGHNT and YENEEA. The CDR3 contains 16 residues. The CDR3 sequence is CASSFWSDVESGELFF. The CDR3 DNA sequence: TGTGCCAGCAGCTTTTGGTCAGACGTTGAATCCGGGGAGCTGTTTTTT.

Many counts were recorded for this clonotype. V gene TRBV20-1 combines with J gene TRBJ2-2, with a possible D match to TRBD1 (6 bases). The CDR3 is 14 residues long. Trimming removed 6 bases from V and 4 bases from J, with 15 bases in between. CDR1 and CDR2 from the germline V gene are DFQATT and SNEGSKA (reference sequence). CDR3 residues: CSAARTEGTGELFF. The DNA of the CDR3 is TGCAGTGCGGCCAGGACAGAAGGCACCGGGGAGCTGTTTTTT.

This clonotype was seen more than once but under ten times. The chain carries TRBV27 and TRBJ1-5, with D hard to call. This CDR3 region has 15 residues. In germline, CDR1 is MNHEY, CDR2 SMNVEV (reference sequence). V lost 4 bases and J 3 bases, leaving 13 bases between the germline ends. The CDR3 sequence: CASSSSDVLNQPQHF. In DNA, the CDR3 is TGTGCCAGCAGTTCATCGGACGTCCTCAATCAGCCCCAGCATTTT.

This chain links TRBV3-1 with TRBJ2-7, with D tentatively TRBD1 or TRBD2 (6 bases each). There are 15 residues in the CDR3. Trimming took off 4 bases at V and 6 bases at J, with 19 bases between the two ends. From germline, CDR1 is LGHDT and CDR2 YNNKEL (reference sequence). The CDR3 loop reads CASSPLSGATSEQYF. CDR3 coding DNA: TGTGCCAGCAGCCCCCTTTCGGGGGCGACCTCCGAGCAGTACTTC.